These 26 T cell receptor beta chains were all obtained from the same sample, sequenced in a study of cytomegalovirus exposure and HLA in healthy donors. PCR employed 60 Vbeta and 13 Jbeta primers. Sequenced by immunoSEQ multiplex PCR; TCRdb stores in-frame clones only, minus some. The repertoire holds roughly 140,000 clones, 60% to 85% seen once, with 3.9% in the top ten. Material for sequencing was PBMCs. The receptors come from a man aged 18 to 29 in good health and CMV-seronegative.

The chain recombines TRBV2 with TRBJ2-1; D is uncertain. The germline CDR1 and CDR2 sequences are SNHLY and FYNNEI. The CDR3 sequence is 15 residues long. V was pared by 6 bases and J by 6 bases, with 18 bases between. CDR3 DNA: TGTGCCAGCAGGTATACAAGGAGTGGGTTCAATGAGCAGTTCTTC. It codes for CASRYTRSGFNEQFF. Together with reference TRBV2 and TRBJ2-1, the CDR3 gives the full variable domain: EPEVTQTPSHQVTQMGQEVILRCVPISNHLYFYWYRQILGQKVEFLVSFYNNEISEKSEIFDDQFSVERPDGSNFTLKIRSTKLEDSAMYFCASRYTRSGFNEQFFGPGTRLTVL.

The chain employs TRBV19 and TRBJ2-2; possible D gene TRBD2, 5 bases. V lost 7 bases, J lost 4 bases, and 13 bases lay in between. The CDR3 runs to 14 residues. Germline V gene sequence: CDR1 LNHDA, CDR2 SQIVND (reference sequence). CDR3 loop: CASTAGASTGELFF. In DNA form, the CDR3 reads TGTGCCAGTACGGCGGGTGCGAGCACCGGGGAGCTGTTTTTT.

The chain combines TRBV6-5 with TRBJ1-2; D is ambiguous. Germline assignment: CDR1 MNHEY and CDR2 SVGAGI. The CDR3 is made up of 12 amino acids. V lost 4 bases to trimming and J lost 6 bases, with 9 bases between them. The CDR3 loop reads CASSSREDGYTF. The CDR3 DNA sequence: TGTGCCAGCAGTTCCCGGGAGGATGGCTACACCTTC.

The chain is built from TRBV13 and TRBJ1-3; possibly TRBD1 for D (5 bases). Deletions cut 5 bases from V and 0 bases from J, with 17 bases between. Germline V gene sequence: CDR1 PRHDT, CDR2 FYEKMQ (reference sequence). This CDR3 has 17 amino acids. CDR3 sequence reads: CASSPQGRTNSGNTIYF. DNA for the CDR3: TGTGCCAGCAGCCCCCAGGGACGGACTAACTCTGGAAACACCATATATTTT. Full variable domain (remainder filled in from reference TRBV13 and TRBJ1-3): AAGVIQSPRHLIKEKRETATLKCYPIPRHDTVYWYQQGPGQDPQFLISFYEKMQSDKGSIPDRFSAQQFSDYHSELNMSSLELGDSALYFCASSPQGRTNSGNTIYFGEGSWLTVV.

The chain is built from TRBV27 and TRBJ2-1; 16 positions agree with TRBD2. The J segment lost 9 bases and the V segment lost 4 bases, leaving 12 bases of the junction unmatched. Germline lookup yields CDR1 MNHEY and CDR2 SMNVEV (reference sequence). This CDR3 has 18 residues. In DNA, the CDR3 is TGTGCCAGCAGTTCCGGGACTAGCGGGAGGGCCGTCTTATTTGAGCAGTTCTTC. Amino acids: CASSSGTSGRAVLFEQFF.

The CDR3 here is CASSGEGQGRYGYTF. CDR3 nucleotide sequence: TGTGCCAGCAGTGGGGAGGGGCAGGGCAGGTATGGCTACACCTTC. The chain combines TRBV9 with TRBJ1-2; possibly TRBD1 for D (5 bases). The CDR3 runs to 15 residues. Germline CDR1 and CDR2: SGDLS and YYNGEE. The ends were cut back, 5 bases at V and 5 bases at J, with 19 bases in the middle.

V and J are TRBV6-1 and TRBJ2-5, with TRBD2 matching 12 bases. The ends lost 4 bases at V and 0 bases at J; junction bases unmatched: 6. Germline V gene sequence: CDR1 MNHNS, CDR2 SASEGT. This CDR3 is 17 amino acids long. The CDR3: CASSVLAGGAYQETQYF. In DNA form, the CDR3 reads TGTGCCAGCAGTGTACTAGCGGGGGGCGCCTACCAAGAGACCCAGTACTTC.

The genes are TRBV10-3 and TRBJ2-1, with D possibly TRBD2 on 5 matching bases. The CDR3 covers 16 residues. Germline V CDR1 and CDR2: ENHRY, SYGVKD. Trimming removed 0 bases at V and 7 bases at J, with 16 bases between. As DNA, the CDR3 is TGTGCCATCAGTGAGTCGGTGGGAGACCCCAAAAATGAGCAGTTCTTC. Amino acid sequence: CAISESVGDPKNEQFF.

The genes are TRBV19 and TRBJ1-1; a weak D match, TRBD1 (6 bases). The V end was cut by 6 bases, the J end by 0 bases, with 20 bases between. The CDR3 is 17 amino acids. Per the germline V gene, CDR1 is LNHDA and CDR2 is SQIVND (reference sequence). CDR3: CASSSYYRARMNTEAFF. CDR3 DNA sequence: TGTGCCAGTAGCTCATATTACAGGGCGAGGATGAACACTGAAGCTTTCTTT.

The chain joins TRBV10-3 to TRBJ1-6, with TRBD1 matching 8 bases. The CDR3 covers 13 residues. V trimming: 6 bases; J trimming: 9 bases; junction bases outside the gene matches: 4. Germline V CDR1 and CDR2: ENHRY, SYGVKD. CDR3 region: CAIRGQEASPLHF. In DNA, the CDR3 is TGTGCCATCAGGGGACAGGAGGCTTCACCCCTCCACTTT.

This clone was recorded only once. The J gene is TRBJ1-1, the V gene TRBV30, with unresolved D. The germline gives CDR1 GTSNPN, CDR2 SVGIG (reference sequence). V was trimmed by 5 bases and J by 10 bases, leaving 14 bases between them. The CDR3 length is 11 residues. The chain's CDR3 is CAWARGRRAFF. The DNA of the CDR3 is TGTGCCTGGGCGCGAGGTCGACGAGCTTTCTTT.

This clone has just one count. The rearrangement joins TRBV9 to TRBJ1-1; weak D call: TRBD1 (6 bases). Germline assignment: CDR1 SGDLS and CDR2 YYNGEE. CDR3 length equals 16 residues. V was shortened by 5 bases and J by 2 bases, with 19 bases between the two germline ends. The CDR3 bases are TGTGCCAGCAGTCCAACAACAGGGCCGCGCAACACTGAAGCTTTCTTT. It translates to CASSPTTGPRNTEAFF.

The chain links TRBV27 to TRBJ1-2; 7 bases match TRBD1. The CDR3 is made up of 14 amino acids. CDR1 and CDR2 (germline): MNHEY, SMNVEV (reference sequence). The V and J ends lost 3 bases and 2 bases, in that order; junction bases with no gene match: 3. CDR3 sequence: CASSFAGGNYGYTF. CDR3 in DNA: TGTGCCAGCAGTTTCGCAGGGGGGAACTATGGCTACACCTTC.

V usage is TRBV15 and J usage is TRBJ1-6; 11 bases are shared with TRBD1. The germline V gene encodes CDR1 LNHNV and CDR2 YYDKDF (reference sequence). The CDR3 runs 15 residues. V shed 1 base and J 7 bases; nucleotides not matched to a gene: 0. Here the CDR3 DNA reads TGTGCCACCAGCAGAGGGGACAGGGGGAATTCACCCCTCCACTTT. Translating gives CATSRGDRGNSPLHF.

This clone was counted once. V is TRBV27 and J is TRBJ2-6; tentatively, D is TRBD2 (5 bases). V was shortened by 6 bases and J by 0 bases, with 15 bases between the two germline ends. Germline V gives CDR1 MNHEY, CDR2 SMNVEV (reference sequence). CDR3 size: 17 residues. CDR3 protein: CASSPGGPLSGANVLTF. The CDR3 bases are TGTGCCAGCAGCCCAGGAGGCCCCCTCTCTGGGGCCAACGTCCTGACTTTC.

The chain employs TRBV14 and TRBJ2-5; D not certain. The CDR3 spans 12 residues. The germline V and J ends were trimmed by 5 bases and 2 bases, with 6 bases remaining between them. CDR1 and CDR2 (germline): SGHDN, FVKESK. The DNA for the CDR3 is TGTGCCAGCAGCAGAACTCAAGAGACCCAGTACTTC. Translated: CASSRTQETQYF.

This clone showed up just once. The rearrangement uses TRBV5-1 and TRBJ1-4; 9 bases are shared with TRBD1. This CDR3 has 19 amino acids. The germline V gene has CDR1 SGHRS and CDR2 YFSETQ. J lost 6 bases, V lost 4 bases, and 19 bases had no gene match. The CDR3 DNA reads TGCGCCAGCAGCCGCCGCGATTCCGGGACAGGGTCGAATTATGAAAAACTGTTTTTT. Translated: CASSRRDSGTGSNYEKLFF.

The chain employs TRBV10-3 and TRBJ2-3, with 10 bases that match TRBD1. This CDR3 has 18 residues. The germline CDR1 and CDR2 sequences are ENHRY and SYGVKD. V was clipped by 6 bases and J by 0 bases; unmatched bases: 12. The CDR3 spells CAIRAGTGEGPSTDTQYF. In DNA form, the CDR3 reads TGTGCCATCAGGGCCGGGACAGGGGAGGGACCTAGCACAGATACGCAGTATTTT.

This clone was seen a handful of times. V gene TRBV18 combines with J gene TRBJ1-2; D possibly corresponds to TRBD1 (5 bases). The CDR3 totals 14 residues. V lost 4 bases to trimming and J lost 4 bases, with 13 bases between them. Germline V gives CDR1 KGHSH, CDR2 LQKENI. CDR3 loop: CASSLMGPTYGYTF. In DNA, the CDR3 is TGTGCCAGCTCACTAATGGGGCCTACCTATGGCTACACCTTC.

The J gene is TRBJ2-3, the V gene TRBV2; 8 nucleotides match TRBD2. The germline gives CDR1 SNHLY, CDR2 FYNNEI. V dropped 7 bases and J dropped 4; count of bases not matched to a gene: 7. This CDR3 region has 14 residues. CDR3: CASTSGSYPDTQYF. Written as DNA, the CDR3 is TGTGCCAGCACCAGCGGGAGTTACCCAGATACGCAGTATTTT.

This chain joins TRBV2 and TRBJ1-4, with D possibly TRBD1 on 5 matching bases. Trimming pared 3 bases from V and 7 bases from J, leaving 15 bases between. Germline V CDR1 and CDR2: SNHLY, FYNNEI. The CDR3 has 15 residues. The CDR3 spells CASSDGGGGTEKLFF. The CDR3 nucleotides read TGTGCCAGCAGTGATGGGGGGGGAGGGACTGAAAAACTGTTTTTT.

This chain uses TRBV2 with TRBJ1-5; a weak D match, TRBD1 (5 bases). There are 14 residues in the CDR3. Trimming stripped 4 bases from V and 2 bases from J, with 9 bases between. In germline, CDR1 is SNHLY, CDR2 FYNNEI. DNA of the CDR3: TGTGCCAGCAGTGGACAGCTTGGCAATCAGCCCCAGCATTTT. Translation: CASSGQLGNQPQHF.

The V and J genes are TRBV10-2 and TRBJ2-7; weak D call: TRBD1 (6 bases). This CDR3 is 13 amino acids long. The germline V gene encodes CDR1 WSHSY and CDR2 SAAADI. V lost 3 bases and J 3 bases, leaving 9 bases between the germline ends. CDR3 DNA sequence: TGCGCCAGCAGTGACGGGGACAACTACGAGCAGTACTTC. Translating it yields CASSDGDNYEQYF.

The chain uses TRBV19 and TRBJ2-7; no definite D call. Trimming left V 4 bases short and J 3 bases short, with 7 bases between. Per the germline V gene, CDR1 is LNHDA and CDR2 is SQIVND (reference sequence). CDR3 length equals 12 residues. The CDR3 DNA reads TGTGCCAGTAGTACAGACGGCTACGAGCAGTACTTC. This sequence encodes CASSTDGYEQYF.

The chain combines TRBV6-5 with TRBJ2-7; perhaps TRBD1 as D (6 bases). CDR3 length: 13 residues. Trimming took off 2 bases at V and 3 bases at J, with 8 bases between the two ends. Per germline, CDR1 MNHEY and CDR2 SVGAGI. CDR3 DNA: TGTGCCAGCAGTTACGCGACAGGCTACGAGCAGTACTTC. Protein: CASSYATGYEQYF.

The chain carries TRBV30 and TRBJ2-5, with TRBD2 identical over 7 bases. Matching the DNA end better, TRBJ2-7 makes the J call doubtful. The CDR3 is 11 amino acids. Germline CDR1 reads GTSNPN; CDR2 reads SVGIG (reference sequence). The CDR3: CAGGALYEQYF. CDR3 sequence (DNA): TGTGCGGGAGGGGCCCTCTACGAGCAGTACTTC.